This T cell receptor (beta chain) comes out of a study of T cell repertoires in cytomegalovirus infection. Across the study: Both recently identified HLA-C-restricted and well-studied HLA-B-restricted CMV epitopes were used in the study.

TCRdb independently ran MiXCR on the reads; one entry per CDR3 protein. The top ten clones hold just under 45% of a sample with roughly 500,000 distinct CDR3 sequences, about 42% of them seen once. This CDR3 spans 16 amino acids. The J segment lost 2 bases and the V segment lost 3 bases, leaving 6 bases of the junction unmatched. Germline V CDR1 and CDR2: SGHDT, YYEEEE. A note on this clonotype: Its antigen is unidentified.

This sequence joins TRBV5-6 and TRBJ1-2; TRBD1 matches 11 bases. The source is a human donor in good health (CMV status not recorded). Some clones in this sample may be carry-over from other donors' samples. The sample here was cultured PBMCs, taken from culture after CMV antigen stimulation. This CDR3 reads CASSSGTGGHNYGYTF. The CDR3 DNA follows: TGTGCCAGCAGCTCCGGGACAGGGGGGCACAACTATGGCTACACCTTC.